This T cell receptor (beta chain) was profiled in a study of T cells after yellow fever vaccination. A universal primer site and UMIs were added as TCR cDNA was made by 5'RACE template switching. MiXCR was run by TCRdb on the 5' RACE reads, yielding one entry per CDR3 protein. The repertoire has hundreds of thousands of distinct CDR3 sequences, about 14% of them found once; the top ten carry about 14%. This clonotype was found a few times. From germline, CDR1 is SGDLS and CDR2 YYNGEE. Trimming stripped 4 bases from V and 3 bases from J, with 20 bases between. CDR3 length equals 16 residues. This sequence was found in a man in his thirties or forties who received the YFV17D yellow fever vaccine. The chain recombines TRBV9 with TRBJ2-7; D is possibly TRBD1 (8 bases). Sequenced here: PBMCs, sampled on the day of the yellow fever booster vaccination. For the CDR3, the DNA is TGTGCCAGCAGCCCCCCAGGGGGCGGGAGTGTCTACGAGCAGTACTTC. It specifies CASSPPGGGSVYEQYF.